Listed here are 30 T cell receptor beta chains from one sample, sequenced in a study of blood T cell repertoires in COVID-19. Clones were sequenced by immunoSEQ multiplex PCR, and TCRdb holds only the in-frame ones, with some missing. The sample lists over 130,000 clones; approximately 83% were seen once. Source material: peripheral blood. All receptors come from a human donor in a cohort sampled during active COVID-19.

The V gene is TRBV5-1, the J gene TRBJ2-7, with 8 bases that match TRBD2. Germline lookup yields CDR1 SGHRS and CDR2 YFSETQ. Trimming took 4 bases from V and 3 from J; bases not matched to a gene: 12. The CDR3 runs 16 residues. This CDR3 is CASSGYKAGAVYEQYF. The CDR3 region has the DNA TGCGCCAGCAGCGGATACAAAGCGGGGGCCGTCTACGAGCAGTACTTC.

The CDR3 protein is CASSLVGGPMNTEAFF. DNA for the CDR3: TGTGCCAGCAGCTTAGTCGGAGGTCCTATGAACACTGAAGCTTTCTTT. The chain employs TRBV7-2 and TRBJ1-1; unclear D gene. Germline values: CDR1 SGHTA, CDR2 FQGNSA. The CDR3 loop spans 16 amino acids. With 1 base removed from V and 0 bases from J, the gap between germline ends came to 12 bases.

This clone was counted once. The chain joins TRBV4-1 to TRBJ2-2; 7 nucleotides agree with TRBD1. Germline V CDR1 and CDR2: MGHRA, YSYEKL. This CDR3 is built from 20 residues. J lost 3 bases, V lost 4 bases, and 20 bases had no gene match. CDR3 residues: CASSRYSVPTTGKDTGELFF. CDR3 sequence (DNA): TGCGCCAGCAGCCGCTACTCAGTCCCAACGACAGGGAAGGACACCGGGGAGCTGTTTTTT.

J is TRBJ2-7 and V is TRBV6-6; weak D call: TRBD1 (6 bases). Germline loops: CDR1 MNHNY, CDR2 SVGAGI (reference sequence). The CDR3 runs 15 residues. The V gene lost 2 bases and the J gene lost 2 bases, with 13 bases spanning the gap. CDR3 sequence reads: CASSYSNRVPYEQYF. Written as DNA, the CDR3 is TGTGCCAGCAGTTACAGTAACAGGGTACCCTACGAGCAGTACTTC.

The chain uses TRBV5-1 and TRBJ1-3; D unresolved. The CDR3 spans 11 residues. Germline V lookup: CDR1 SGHRS, CDR2 YFSETQ. V lost 7 bases and J 1 base, leaving 3 bases between the germline ends. This CDR3 reads CASRSGNTIYF. The CDR3 DNA reads TGCGCCAGCCGTTCTGGAAACACCATATATTTT.

A few counts support this clone. The chain links TRBV6-2 or TRBV6-3 to TRBJ1-1, with D hard to call. Per germline, CDR1 MNHEY and CDR2 SVGEGT. V was trimmed by 0 bases and J by 4 bases, leaving 12 bases between them. The CDR3 is 15 residues long. CDR3 sequence reads: CASSYSTGRATEAFF. CDR3 coding DNA: TGTGCCAGCAGTTACTCGACCGGGAGGGCCACTGAAGCTTTCTTT.

The chain employs TRBV6-5 and TRBJ1-5; a possible D gene is TRBD1 (6 bases). This CDR3 comprises 14 residues. Looked up from germline, CDR1 is MNHEY and CDR2 is SVGAGI. Trimming took off 6 bases at V and 0 bases at J, with 9 bases between the two ends. The CDR3 spells CASRQGNSNQPQHF. DNA of the CDR3: TGTGCCAGCAGACAGGGAAATAGCAATCAGCCCCAGCATTTT.

V is TRBV30 and J is TRBJ1-2, with D possibly TRBD1 on 6 matching bases. V lost 0 bases, J lost 1 base, and 15 bases lay in between. The CDR3 runs 16 residues. Germline V gene data show CDR1 as GTSNPN and CDR2 as SVGIG (reference sequence). CDR3 protein: CAWSVLWDNLNYGYTF. The CDR3 nucleotides read TGTGCCTGGAGTGTACTCTGGGACAACCTTAACTATGGCTACACCTTC.

Only one count was recorded for this clone. The chain couples TRBV2 to TRBJ2-7; TRBD2 aligns across 11 bases. This CDR3 region has 17 residues. Germline V gene sequence: CDR1 SNHLY, CDR2 FYNNEI. Trimming at V came to 8 bases and at J to 0 bases, leaving 12 bases not matched to a gene. The DNA of the CDR3 is TGTGCCAGCGCAGCCGGGGCTAGCGGGAGGAGCTCCTACGAGCAGTACTTC. Translation gives CASAAGASGRSSYEQYF.

As regards this clone: At the DNA level, this CDR3 is encoded by other sequences in the same sample as well. The DNA for the CDR3 is TGTGCCAGCAGTCCGGGACTAGCGGGGGGGCCAGATACGCAGTATTTT. Translating gives CASSPGLAGGPDTQYF. This chain uses TRBV6-4 with TRBJ2-3; 16 nucleotides agree with TRBD2. The CDR3 is made up of 16 amino acids. The V gene end was trimmed by 5 bases and the J gene end by 4 bases; junction bases not matched to a gene: 3. The germline CDR1 and CDR2 sequences are MRHNA and SNTAGT.

This clone appeared once. The CDR3 DNA reads TGTGCCAGCAGTGGACAGTTGGGGAACACTGAAGCTTTCTTT. Amino acid sequence: CASSGQLGNTEAFF. The gene calls are TRBV2 and TRBJ1-1; D perhaps matches TRBD1 (5 bases). The CDR3 runs to 14 residues. The V and J ends lost 4 bases and 1 base respectively, with 10 bases between them. Per the germline V gene, CDR1 is SNHLY and CDR2 is FYNNEI.

This chain connects TRBV27 to TRBJ1-5, with 7 bases aligning to TRBD1. V lost 6 bases and J lost 7; bases outside the gene matches: 9. This CDR3 spans 14 amino acids. Germline values: CDR1 MNHEY, CDR2 SMNVEV (reference sequence). The CDR3 DNA reads as TGTGCCAGCAGGGCAGGGGGTTTCGTACAGCCCCAGCATTTT. Amino acid sequence: CASRAGGFVQPQHF.

CDR3 coding DNA: TGCGCCAGCAGCTTCTATCCAGGACTAGCGGTCACAGATACGCAGTATTTT. Translating it yields CASSFYPGLAVTDTQYF. The chain joins TRBV5-1 to TRBJ2-3; TRBD2 matches 10 bases. The CDR3 consists of 17 residues. The germline CDR1 and CDR2 sequences are SGHRS and YFSETQ. With 2 bases clipped from V and 2 bases from J, the junction kept 8 bases outside the gene matches.

The rearrangement joins TRBV4-1 to TRBJ2-3; 8 bases line up with TRBD2. The ends lost 4 bases at V and 0 bases at J; junction bases unmatched: 3. The CDR3 has 15 residues. The germline V gene has CDR1 MGHRA and CDR2 YSYEKL. The CDR3 region is CASSRAGESTDTQYF. CDR3 bases: TGCGCCAGCAGCCGAGCGGGGGAAAGCACAGATACGCAGTATTTT.

In this sample, this clone turned up a few times. The V call is TRBV6-5, the J call TRBJ1-6; tentative D call: TRBD1 (6 bases). Germline values: CDR1 MNHEY, CDR2 SVGAGI. This CDR3 comprises 15 residues. V lost 2 bases and J 5 bases, leaving 10 bases between the germline ends. The CDR3 nucleotides read TGTGCCAGCAGTTACAACCGGGACAATAATTCACCCCTCCACTTT. Its protein product is CASSYNRDNNSPLHF.

This clone was seen once. The rearrangement links TRBV11-2 to TRBJ2-3, with D perhaps TRBD2 (7 bases). Trimming removed 1 base from V and 4 bases from J, with 12 bases in between. The CDR3 totals 15 residues. CDR1 and CDR2 from the germline V gene are SGHAT and FQNNGV. CDR3 in amino acids: CASSLVGGAADTQYF. CDR3 nucleotides: TGTGCCAGCAGCTTAGTAGGGGGGGCCGCAGATACGCAGTATTTT.

The chain carries TRBV10-3 and TRBJ2-3; 14 bases align to TRBD2. Trimming at V came to 4 bases and at J to 6 bases, leaving 9 bases not matched to a gene. The CDR3 is 17 amino acids. Germline V gene sequence: CDR1 ENHRY, CDR2 SYGVKD. The CDR3 DNA is TGTGCCATCAGTGTGGAGACTAGCGGGGGGGCCAGGGATACGCAGTATTTT. This sequence encodes CAISVETSGGARDTQYF.

V gene TRBV6-5 combines with J gene TRBJ2-3; 11 bases match TRBD2. The length of the CDR3 is 16 residues. From germline, CDR1 is MNHEY and CDR2 SVGAGI. V lost 2 bases, J lost 0 bases, and 1 base stayed unmatched. DNA of the CDR3: TGTGCCAGCAGTTACAGACTAGCGGGGAGCACAGATACGCAGTATTTT. Protein product: CASSYRLAGSTDTQYF.

This CDR3 is CASSTGRDTQYF. The CDR3 DNA sequence: TGTGCCAGCAGTACAGGACGTGATACGCAGTATTTT. The chain carries TRBV6-5 and TRBJ2-3, with a weak D call TRBD1 (5 bases). This CDR3 region has 12 residues. Per the germline V gene, CDR1 is MNHEY and CDR2 is SVGAGI. V lost 5 bases and J lost 6, with 9 bases in between.

The CDR3 is CASSVTGGIPPKETQYF. CDR3 bases: TGTGCCAGCAGCGTAACAGGGGGCATTCCTCCTAAGGAGACCCAGTACTTC. The chain has TRBV9 and TRBJ2-5; TRBD1 aligns across 9 bases. Germline V gives CDR1 SGDLS, CDR2 YYNGEE. Trimming cost V 1 base and J 5 bases; bases outside gene matches: 12. CDR3 length: 17 residues.

The chain links TRBV2 to TRBJ1-4, with D uncertain. The CDR3 covers 13 residues. Trimming left V 4 bases short and J 5 bases short, with 8 bases between. CDR1 and CDR2 (germline): SNHLY, FYNNEI. CDR3 loop: CASSVQLNEKLFF. CDR3 coding DNA: TGTGCCAGCAGTGTACAGCTAAATGAAAAACTGTTTTTT.

Only one count was recorded for this clone. V gene TRBV5-1 combines with J gene TRBJ2-2, with 9 bases aligning to TRBD1. V lost 0 bases and J lost 6; bases outside the gene matches: 6. The germline gives CDR1 SGHRS, CDR2 YFSETQ. This CDR3 is built from 16 residues. CDR3: CASSLEGQGRAGELFF. The CDR3 DNA is TGCGCCAGCAGCTTGGAGGGACAGGGACGGGCCGGGGAGCTGTTTTTT. Based on the CDR3 plus reference TRBV5-1 and TRBJ2-2, the full variable domain is KAGVTQTPRYLIKTRGQQVTLSCSPISGHRSVSWYQQTPGQGLQFLFEYFSETQRNKGNFPGRFSGRQFSNSRSEMNVSTLELGDSALYLCASSLEGQGRAGELFFGEGSRLTVL.

The chain carries TRBV6-5 and TRBJ2-7; 11 positions match TRBD1. Germline V lookup: CDR1 MNHEY, CDR2 SVGAGI. V dropped 7 bases and J dropped 6; count of bases not matched to a gene: 11. CDR3 size: 15 residues. The DNA for the CDR3 is TGTGCCAGCACTTCGACCGGACAGGGGGCAAGCGAGCAGTACTTC. Residues: CASTSTGQGASEQYF.

The chain has TRBV5-4 and TRBJ1-6, with D possibly TRBD1 on 5 matching bases. Between the trimmed V and J ends, which lost 3 bases and 1 base, there was a span of 11 bases. Germline CDR1 reads SGHNT; CDR2 reads YYREEE (reference sequence). This CDR3 region has 16 residues. CDR3 in DNA: TGTGCCAGCAGCTCTCCGACAGATTCCTATAATTCACCCCTCCACTTT. Amino acid sequence: CASSSPTDSYNSPLHF. The variable domain in full, with the rest retrieved from reference TRBV5-4 and TRBJ1-6, is ETGVTQSPTHLIKTRGQQVTLRCSSQSGHNTVSWYQQALGQGPQFIFQYYREEENGRGNFPPRFSGLQFPNYSSELNVNALELDDSALYLCASSSPTDSYNSPLHFGNGTRLTVT.

This chain connects TRBV21-1 to TRBJ2-5; no check of the table's D call, TRBD1, against the DNA was made. TRBV21-1 constitutes a pseudogene. The CDR3 is made up of 13 amino acids. The CDR3 sequence: CASQQGRCETQYF. CDR3 bases: TGTGCCAGCCAGCAGGGTCGGTGCGAGACCCAGTACTTC.

This clone was seen a few times. The chain uses TRBV7-2 and TRBJ2-1, with 10 positions matching TRBD1. Germline CDR1 is SGHTA and CDR2 is FQGNSA. The J segment lost 0 bases and the V segment lost 2 bases, leaving 10 bases of the junction unmatched. The CDR3 loop spans 19 amino acids. In DNA, the CDR3 is TGTGCCAGCAGCTTACCCGGGACAGGGGATAAATCCTCCTACAATGAGCAGTTCTTC. Translation: CASSLPGTGDKSSYNEQFF.

The chain links TRBV7-2 to TRBJ2-3, with 9 positions matching TRBD2. The junction had 6 bases not matched to a gene; V was cut back by 2 bases and J by 0 bases. CDR1 and CDR2 (germline): SGHTA, FQGNSA. This CDR3 comprises 17 residues. The CDR3: CASSLLASGASTDTQYF. For the CDR3, the DNA is TGTGCCAGCAGCTTATTAGCTAGCGGGGCTAGCACAGATACGCAGTATTTT.

CDR3 sequence: CATSDPAGAGETQYF. DNA for the CDR3: TGTGCCACCAGTGATCCAGCGGGGGCCGGGGAGACCCAGTACTTC. This chain links TRBV24-1 with TRBJ2-5; 8 bases align to TRBD2. CDR1 and CDR2 (germline): KGHDR, SFDVKD. The CDR3 has 15 amino acids. V lost 3 bases to trimming and J lost 5 bases; unmatched junction nucleotides: 7.

This clone has more than one count but fewer than ten. This rearrangement joins TRBV2 to TRBJ1-2; D possibly corresponds to TRBD1 (6 bases). V lost 3 bases and J lost 4, with 9 bases in between. In germline, CDR1 is SNHLY, CDR2 FYNNEI. The CDR3 sequence is 13 residues long. The CDR3 loop is CASSDQGLYGYTF. For the CDR3, the DNA is TGTGCCAGCAGTGATCAGGGGCTCTATGGCTACACCTTC.

This clone is a singleton in its sample. V usage is TRBV5-6 and J usage is TRBJ1-2; D unresolved. V was trimmed by 6 bases and J by 5 bases, leaving 11 bases between them. Germline CDR1 is SGHDT and CDR2 is YYEEEE. The CDR3 contains 12 residues. CDR3 nucleotides: TGTGCCAGCACCTCCGACATGTATGGCTACACCTTC. Its protein product is CASTSDMYGYTF. The full variable domain, in which reference TRBV5-6 and TRBJ1-2 provide the parts outside the CDR3, is DAGVTQSPTHLIKTRGQQVTLRCSPKSGHDTVSWYQQALGQGPQFIFQYYEEEERQRGNFPDRFSGHQFPNYSSELNVNALLLGDSALYLCASTSDMYGYTFGSGTRLTVV.